The 21 T cell receptor beta chains reported below all come from one sample, sequenced in a study of shared clonotypes between healthy human individuals. Using immunoSEQ multiplex PCR, the repertoire was profiled, and TCRdb retains in-frame clones only, with some absent. The table has around 750,000 clones, approximately 74% seen once. The sequenced sample was memory CD4+ T cells sorted from blood. Subset here: CD45RA-negative fraction. These receptors originate from a woman aged 25 to 39 in good health.

The chain joins TRBV5-1 to TRBJ2-5, with no clear D. V gave up 0 bases and J gave up 3 bases, with 15 bases separating them. From germline, CDR1 is SGHRS and CDR2 YFSETQ. The CDR3 is 16 residues long. CDR3: CASSLGGKIGKETQYF. CDR3 DNA sequence: TGCGCCAGCAGCTTGGGGGGTAAAATTGGGAAAGAGACCCAGTACTTC.

This clone turned up a few times. The chain links TRBV5-8 to TRBJ1-2; maybe TRBD1 (6 bases). V dropped 1 base and J dropped 5 bases, with 15 bases sitting between them. The germline gives CDR1 SGHTS, CDR2 YDEGEE. The CDR3 length is 15 residues. This CDR3 reads CASSLLRTESYGYTF. DNA for the CDR3: TGTGCCAGCAGCTTGCTCCGGACAGAAAGTTATGGCTACACCTTC.

This clone has at least ten counts. The CDR3 here is CSVERLAGGDNEQFF. In DNA, the CDR3 is TGCAGCGTTGAAAGGCTAGCGGGAGGAGATAATGAGCAGTTCTTC. The chain links TRBV29-1 to TRBJ2-1; TRBD2 aligns across 11 bases. J gave up 7 bases and V 2 bases, and 7 bases lay outside the gene matches. The CDR3 consists of 15 residues. CDR1 is SQVTM, CDR2 ANQGSEA, per germline.

This rearrangement joins TRBV6-5 to TRBJ1-5; TRBD1 agrees at 8 bases. Germline V gives CDR1 MNHEY, CDR2 SVGAGI. The CDR3 has 14 amino acids. Losses at the gene ends were 4 bases for V and 7 bases for J; bases not matched to a gene: 6. CDR3 residues: CASSFWDRSQPQHF. The CDR3 nucleotides read TGTGCCAGCAGTTTCTGGGACAGGTCCCAGCCCCAGCATTTT.

This chain links TRBV5-8 with TRBJ2-7; 8 nucleotides match TRBD2. The CDR3 has 15 residues. J lost 4 bases, V lost 0 bases, and 6 bases had no gene match. Germline CDR1 SGHTS, CDR2 YDEGEE. CDR3 in DNA: TGTGCCAGCAGCTTGGCCGGCGGGAGGCGGTACGAGCAGTACTTC. It translates to CASSLAGGRRYEQYF.

This clone was observed a single time. The chain joins TRBV21-1 to TRBJ1-1. TRBV21-1 is described as a pseudogene. This CDR3 is 15 amino acids long. CDR3 nucleotides: TGTGCCAGCAGCCACCAGCCCAGTGGAGAATGTGAAGCTTTCTTT. Its protein is CASSHQPSGECEAFF.

The chain has TRBV28 and TRBJ2-5; D call uncertain. The CDR3 sequence is 14 residues long. V lost 3 bases to trimming and J lost 6 bases, with 14 bases between them. Germline V lookup: CDR1 MDHEN, CDR2 SYDVKM. The CDR3 bases are TGTGCCAGCAGTTTCGATAGGGTGGGAAAGACCCAGTACTTC. Encoded protein: CASSFDRVGKTQYF.

This clone was seen just once. The chain couples TRBV7-8 to TRBJ1-2; 10 bases align to TRBD1. With V trimmed by 5 bases and J by 9 bases, 9 bases remained unmatched. CDR3 length equals 14 residues. In germline, CDR1 is SGHVS, CDR2 FQNEAQ. The CDR3 nucleotides are TGTGCCAGCAGCGCGGGGGGACAGGGGTCGAGCTACACCTTC. Protein sequence: CASSAGGQGSSYTF.

The V call is TRBV5-4, the J call TRBJ2-1, with TRBD2 matching over 8 bases. V was clipped by 3 bases and J by 7 bases; unmatched bases: 15. Looked up from germline, CDR1 is SGHNT and CDR2 is YYREEE (reference sequence). CDR3 length equals 17 residues. The CDR3 DNA reads TGTGCCAGCAGCTCGGAGGGAAGCGGGAGTGGGAGAAATGAGCAGTTCTTC. Its translation: CASSSEGSGSGRNEQFF.

The chain carries TRBV5-1 and TRBJ2-7, with 10 bases lining up with TRBD1. CDR1 and CDR2 from the germline V gene are SGHRS and YFSETQ. V trimming: 5 bases; J trimming: 4 bases; junction bases outside the gene matches: 9. The CDR3 is 15 amino acids. The CDR3 DNA reads as TGCGCCAGCAGACATGACAGGGGGCGTACTTACGAGCAGTACTTC. It encodes CASRHDRGRTYEQYF.

Details on this clone: This sample includes further DNA sequences coding for the same CDR3. The genes are TRBV2 and TRBJ2-7, with unresolved D. Germline CDR1 reads SNHLY; CDR2 reads FYNNEI. The CDR3 contains 12 residues. V lost 2 bases, J lost 1 base, and 3 bases lay in between. The CDR3 coding sequence is TGTGCCAGCAGTGAACGGTCCTACGAGCAGTACTTC. Its protein product is CASSERSYEQYF.

J is TRBJ2-7 and V is TRBV5-6; maybe TRBD1 (6 bases). CDR3 length: 14 residues. In germline, CDR1 is SGHDT, CDR2 YYEEEE. V dropped 2 bases and J dropped 4 bases, with 13 bases sitting between them. The CDR3 sequence is CASSLKNREYEQYF. The CDR3 nucleotides read TGTGCCAGCAGCTTAAAAAACAGGGAATACGAGCAGTACTTC.

The chain carries TRBV27 and TRBJ1-2; TRBD1 matches 9 bases. CDR1 and CDR2 (germline): MNHEY, SMNVEV (reference sequence). The CDR3 contains 15 residues. With V trimmed by 5 bases and J by 4 bases, 8 bases remained unmatched. CDR3: CASSPRQGVAYGYTF. The CDR3 bases are TGTGCCAGCAGTCCCAGACAGGGGGTGGCCTATGGCTACACCTTC.

The chain carries TRBV28 and TRBJ1-1, with a tentative D call TRBD1 (6 bases). Trimming shortened V by 5 bases and J by 10 bases, and 14 bases separated the two germline ends. The CDR3 contains 12 residues. Germline lookup yields CDR1 MDHEN and CDR2 SYDVKM. The CDR3 DNA sequence: TGTGCCAGCAGTGATACAGGGAGGAGAGCTTTCTTT. This translates into CASSDTGRRAFF.

The V gene is TRBV9, the J gene TRBJ2-3; D is undetermined. V was clipped by 1 base and J by 2 bases, with 5 bases between them. Germline V lookup: CDR1 SGDLS, CDR2 YYNGEE. This CDR3 contains 13 residues. CDR3 coding DNA: TGTGCCAGCAGCGTACACTACACAGATACGCAGTATTTT. It encodes CASSVHYTDTQYF. The full variable domain, its missing parts supplied by reference TRBV9 and TRBJ2-3, is DSGVTQTPKHLITATGQRVTLRCSPRSGDLSVYWYQQSLDQGLQFLIQYYNGEERAKGNILERFSAQQFPDLHSELNLSSLELGDSALYFCASSVHYTDTQYFGPGTRLTVL.

This chain uses TRBV14 with TRBJ1-1; D unclear. The CDR3 is 14 residues long. Germline V gene sequence: CDR1 SGHDN, CDR2 FVKESK. V was trimmed by 4 bases and J by 1 base, leaving 10 bases between them. The DNA for the CDR3 is TGTGCCAGCAGCCTTAGTGTGGGGAACACTGAAGCTTTCTTT. It is translated as CASSLSVGNTEAFF. Full variable domain (rest looked up from reference TRBV14 and TRBJ1-1): EAGVTQFPSHSVIEKGQTVTLRCDPISGHDNLYWYRRVMGKEIKFLLHFVKESKQDESGMPNNRFLAERTGGTYSTLKVQPAELEDSGVYFCASSLSVGNTEAFFGQGTRLTVV.

The V and J genes are TRBV6-1 and TRBJ1-2; no definite D call. The germline V gene has CDR1 MNHNS and CDR2 SASEGT. Trimming took 7 bases from V and 6 from J, leaving 15 bases between them. The CDR3 contains 13 residues. The CDR3 here is CASTGRMVDGYTF. CDR3 sequence (DNA): TGTGCCAGCACCGGACGGATGGTGGATGGCTACACCTTC.

This chain joins TRBV29-1 and TRBJ1-1; 7 bases agree with TRBD1. The CDR3 is 14 amino acids. V lost 6 bases, J lost 0 bases, and 7 bases stayed unmatched. CDR1 and CDR2 from the germline V gene are SQVTM and ANQGSEA. The CDR3 bases are TGCAGCGTGAAAATACAGGGGATGAACACTGAAGCTTTCTTT. Translating gives CSVKIQGMNTEAFF.

The chain links TRBV6-6 to TRBJ2-2, with D unresolved. V was clipped by 4 bases and J by 5 bases, with 5 bases between them. The CDR3 extends over 12 amino acids. Looked up from germline, CDR1 is MNHNY and CDR2 is SVGAGI (reference sequence). The CDR3 nucleotides read TGTGCCAGCAGTTCCATTACCGGGGAGCTGTTTTTT. It specifies CASSSITGELFF.

Only one count was recorded for this clone. The chain employs TRBV4-1 and TRBJ1-5; D possibly corresponds to TRBD1 (5 bases). With 0 bases removed from V and 2 bases from J, the gap between germline ends came to 14 bases. Germline CDR1 reads MGHRA; CDR2 reads YSYEKL. CDR3 size: 17 residues. CDR3 nucleotide sequence: TGCGCCAGCAGCCAAGAAACGGGGGGAAATGGCAATCAGCCCCAGCATTTT. The encoded protein is CASSQETGGNGNQPQHF.

This clone appeared a few times. The rearrangement links TRBV28 to TRBJ1-1; D unresolved. In germline, CDR1 is MDHEN, CDR2 SYDVKM. Trimming took off 7 bases at V and 11 bases at J, with 20 bases between the two ends. This CDR3 is 13 amino acids long. The CDR3 is CASNPPGRMEAFF. The CDR3 DNA reads TGTGCCAGCAACCCCCCAGGCCGTATGGAGGCTTTCTTT.